The 4 T cell receptor beta chains in this list originate from one sample, sequenced in a study of blood T cell repertoires in COVID-19. Assay: immunoSEQ multiplex PCR; the TCRdb copy retains only in-frame clones and omits some. This sample has fewer than 300,000 clones; roughly 90% occur once, and the top ten carry about 2.3%. Sample: PBMCs or T cells enriched from blood (not recorded which). All receptors come from a woman in her thirties or forties with acute COVID-19.

A single count supports this clone. The rearrangement links TRBV19 to TRBJ2-1, with 9 nucleotides matching TRBD2. Germline assignment: CDR1 LNHDA and CDR2 SQIVND (reference sequence). There are 15 residues in the CDR3. V was clipped by 3 bases and J by 6 bases; unmatched bases: 6. CDR3 sequence: CASSISGSLSNEQFF. DNA of the CDR3: TGTGCCAGTAGTATTAGCGGGAGCCTTAGCAATGAGCAGTTCTTC.

V and J are TRBV11-3 and TRBJ2-4; the D is unclear. This CDR3 has 13 amino acids. CDR1 and CDR2 (germline): SGHNT, YENEEA. Trimming took off 8 bases at V and 6 bases at J, with 14 bases between the two ends. CDR3: CASGGPPGNIQYF. CDR3 bases: TGTGCCAGCGGTGGCCCACCTGGAAACATTCAGTACTTC. Drawing the rest from reference TRBV11-3 and TRBJ2-4, the complete variable domain is EAGVVQSPRYKIIEKKQPVAFWCNPISGHNTLYWYLQNLGQGPELLIRYENEEAVDDSQLPKDRFSAERLKGVDSTLKIQPAELGDSAVYLCASGGPPGNIQYFGAGTRLSVL.

The chain joins TRBV27 to TRBJ2-3; 8 nucleotides agree with TRBD2. V was pared by 6 bases and J by 4 bases, with 6 bases of the junction left unmatched. The germline CDR1 and CDR2 sequences are MNHEY and SMNVEV (reference sequence). This CDR3 contains 14 residues. CDR3 nucleotides: TGTGCCAGCAGCTCCATAGCGGGGTCAGATACGCAGTATTTT. This gives the protein CASSSIAGSDTQYF.

The count of this clone is one. The chain links TRBV11-2 to TRBJ2-1; 11 bases fit TRBD2. The trim removed 5 bases at V and 5 bases at J, leaving 5 bases unmatched. The CDR3 is made up of 15 amino acids. The germline gives CDR1 SGHAT, CDR2 FQNNGV. In nucleotides, the CDR3 is TGTGCCAGCAGCCGTACTAGCGGGAGAAACAATGAGCAGTTCTTC. Its protein product is CASSRTSGRNNEQFF.